Given below is one T cell receptor beta chain in context. This clonotype has a handful of counts. Its binding antigen is unknown. Base qualities are not recorded, but no much larger clone differs from it by a single base. The CDR3 has 15 amino acids, counting the end cysteine and phenylalanine. Just the 45-base CDR3 DNA is kept, in frame starting at base 1. Trimming takes 1 base from V and 3 bases from J, and the germline ends sit 13 bases apart. The germline V gene (reference sequence) provides CDR1 DFQATT and CDR2 SNEGSKA. The sample is drawn from a study of vaccination and CD4 T cells after COVID-19 (dated 2022 in TCRdb). With respect to the entire study: The convalescent cohort included six males and four females, with two Hispanic individuals, seven Caucasians, two Asians and one multiracial person. Post-vaccine blood samples were obtained a median of about 70 days after the second vaccine dose, with a range of roughly 14 to 241 days. Overlapping spike peptide pools from SARS-CoV-2 and from the common cold coronaviruses HCoV-NL63, HCoV-OC43 and HCoV-229E were used as culture stimuli. Post-COVID blood samples from convalescent patients were collected a median of roughly 100 days after diagnosis, with a range of about 35 to 180 days. As controls, cultures received a CEFX viral epitope pool (the positive control), an HIV-1 Nef peptide pool (the negative control), or no peptide at all. Each participant got two doses of either the Pfizer-BioNTech BNT162b2 vaccine (n=8) or the Moderna mRNA-1273 vaccine (n=2). In under 13 COVID-19 convalescent patients and a few infection-naive healthy vaccine recipients, researchers compared the spike-specific CD4+ TCR repertoire from before mRNA vaccination with the repertoire from after. At the TCR clonotype level, an earlier paper using these donors assessed memory CD4+ T cell crossreactivity between SARS-CoV-2 and common cold coronavirus spike proteins. The investigation overall reported the following: The study included relatively few convalescent patients and did not analyze early timepoints after natural infection. Nearly all vaccine-specific clones in convalescent patients (304 of 307) were mono-reactive for SARS-CoV-2 spike rather than cross-reactive with common cold coronaviruses. Among convalescent patients, a median about 87% of the SARS-CoV-2-reactive clones seen after vaccination appeared only after vaccination, which suggests priming specific to the vaccine. Although the median number of SARS-CoV-2-reactive clonotypes went up from roughly 22 after infection to around 39 after vaccination, the increase was not significant.

Library prep was done by PCR. At the Johns Hopkins FTIC core, DNA from the cultured CD4+ T cells underwent TCR sequencing with the Oncomine TCR Beta short-read assay. Genomic DNA was extracted from the cultured CD4+ T cells with the QIAamp micro DNA kit. Oncomine TCR Beta libraries from cultured CD4+ T cells were pooled using unique dual indexes and sequenced on an Illumina iSeq 100. For the original study's pipeline: Non-productive sequences were removed, and CDR3s not starting with C, not ending with F or W, or shorter than 7 amino acids were discarded. The MANAFEST web application identified antigen-specific clonotypes by comparing peptide-stimulated wells against reference wells and other culture wells. An FDR below 0.05, an odds ratio above 5, and a productive frequency above 0.1% in at least two of three replicate wells were required for clones to be considered positive. Cross-reactive clonotypes were defined as significantly expanded in both SARS-CoV-2 spike wells and at least one common cold coronavirus spike condition. Levenshtein distances (stringdist) and unrooted phylogenetic trees (ape) in R version 3.6.1 were used to assess CDR3 homology. The public sequencing data were trimmed at Q25 with fastp and processed into clonotypes with MiXCR by TCRdb, which kept only in-frame beta chains. Under each unique CDR3 protein, matching rows form one entry showing the most common genes and DNA. The V and J calls reflect TCRdb's pipeline rather than the authors' work. The sample table holds roughly 7,400 distinct CDR3 sequences, of which nearly 55% were seen once. Of the sample, over 15% falls within the top ten clones.

What this sample's treatment or condition label stands for: roughly 10-day PBMC culture with coronavirus spike peptide pools or control peptides (ViraFEST assay). CD4+ T cells from unexposed donors were collected before the COVID-19 pandemic (2011-2018). The ViraFEST assay was used in the study, in which antigen-specific T cells were expanded with peptide pools and expanded clonotypes were subsequently identified by TCR sequencing. Each well held 1.5 million to 2.5 million PBMCs cultured with approximately 10 ug/ml peptide pools in IMDM containing approximately 5% human AB serum and approximately 10 IU/ml IL-2. On days 3 and 7, half of the culture medium was replaced with fresh IL-2-containing medium. CD4+ T cells were isolated after approximately ten days of culture through negative selection using the EasySep CD4+ T cell isolation kit. As far as cell numbers permitted, CD4+ T cells from unexposed donors were tested for reactivity against SARS-CoV-2 S and N as well as four spike pools from common cold coronaviruses. Ficoll-Paque Plus gradient centrifugation was used to isolate PBMCs from whole blood, and the isolated PBMCs were then either used fresh or cryopreserved at -140C. Triplicate wells were generally used for each culture condition. The leukapheresis product used for the unexposed donors was purchased from a commercial source.

The origin of this receptor is a human donor in good health. Sequencing was performed on CD4+ T cells from blood, cultured in vitro. The V gene is TRBV20-1 and the J gene is TRBJ1-3; a tentative D call is TRBD1 (5 bases match). The CDR3 sequence is CSARGDRGLGNTIYF. In nucleotide form, the sequence is TGCAGTGCTAGAGGTGACAGAGGCCTTGGAAACACCATATATTTT.